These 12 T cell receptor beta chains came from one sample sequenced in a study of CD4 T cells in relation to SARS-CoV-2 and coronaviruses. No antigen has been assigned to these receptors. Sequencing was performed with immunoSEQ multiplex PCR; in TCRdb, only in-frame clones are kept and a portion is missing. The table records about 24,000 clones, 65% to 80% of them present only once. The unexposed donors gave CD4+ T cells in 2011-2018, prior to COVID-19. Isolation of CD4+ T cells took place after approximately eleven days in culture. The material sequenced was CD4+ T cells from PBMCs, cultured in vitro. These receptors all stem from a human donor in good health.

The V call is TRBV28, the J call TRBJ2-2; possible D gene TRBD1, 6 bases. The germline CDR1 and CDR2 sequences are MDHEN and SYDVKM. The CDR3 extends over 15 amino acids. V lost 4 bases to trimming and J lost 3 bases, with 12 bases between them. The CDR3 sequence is CASSSGVTHTGELFF. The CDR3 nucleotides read TGTGCCAGCAGTTCAGGGGTGACGCACACCGGGGAGCTGTTTTTT.

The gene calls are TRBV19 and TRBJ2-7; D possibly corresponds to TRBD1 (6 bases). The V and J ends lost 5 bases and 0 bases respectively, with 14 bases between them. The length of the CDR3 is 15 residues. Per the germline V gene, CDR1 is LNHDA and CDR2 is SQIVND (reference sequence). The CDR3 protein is CASSVSRDTSYEQYF. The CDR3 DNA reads TGTGCCAGTAGTGTGAGCCGGGACACCTCCTACGAGCAGTACTTC.

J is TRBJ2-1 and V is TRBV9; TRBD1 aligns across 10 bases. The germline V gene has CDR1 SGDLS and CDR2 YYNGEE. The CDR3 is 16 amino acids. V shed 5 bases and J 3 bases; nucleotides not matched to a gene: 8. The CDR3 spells CASRPTGTGDYNEQFF. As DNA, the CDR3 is TGTGCCAGCAGACCAACCGGGACAGGGGACTACAATGAGCAGTTCTTC. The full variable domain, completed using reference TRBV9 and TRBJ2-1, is DSGVTQTPKHLITATGQRVTLRCSPRSGDLSVYWYQQSLDQGLQFLIQYYNGEERAKGNILERFSAQQFPDLHSELNLSSLELGDSALYFCASRPTGTGDYNEQFFGPGTRLTVL.

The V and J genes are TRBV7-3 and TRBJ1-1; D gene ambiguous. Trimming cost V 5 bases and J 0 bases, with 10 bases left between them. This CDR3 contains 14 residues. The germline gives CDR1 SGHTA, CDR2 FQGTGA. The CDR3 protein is CASSAVALNTEAFF. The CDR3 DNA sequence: TGTGCCAGCAGCGCTGTCGCTCTGAACACTGAAGCTTTCTTT.

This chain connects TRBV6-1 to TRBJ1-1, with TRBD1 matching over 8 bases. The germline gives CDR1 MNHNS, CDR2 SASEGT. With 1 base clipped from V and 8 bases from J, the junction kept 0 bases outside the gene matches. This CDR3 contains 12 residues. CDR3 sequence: CASSEGQGEAFF. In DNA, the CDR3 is TGTGCCAGCAGTGAAGGACAGGGGGAAGCTTTCTTT.

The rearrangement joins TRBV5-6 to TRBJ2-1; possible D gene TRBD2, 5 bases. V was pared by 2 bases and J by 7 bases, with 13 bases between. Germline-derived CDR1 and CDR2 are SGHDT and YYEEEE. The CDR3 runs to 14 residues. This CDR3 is CASSFRTLLNEQFF. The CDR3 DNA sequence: TGTGCCAGCAGCTTCAGGACTCTACTGAATGAGCAGTTCTTC.

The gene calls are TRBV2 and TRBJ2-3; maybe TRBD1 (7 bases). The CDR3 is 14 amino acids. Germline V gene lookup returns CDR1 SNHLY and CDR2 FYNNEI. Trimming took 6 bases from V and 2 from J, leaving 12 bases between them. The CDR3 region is CASRGGQITDTQYF. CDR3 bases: TGTGCCAGCAGGGGGGGACAGATCACAGATACGCAGTATTTT.

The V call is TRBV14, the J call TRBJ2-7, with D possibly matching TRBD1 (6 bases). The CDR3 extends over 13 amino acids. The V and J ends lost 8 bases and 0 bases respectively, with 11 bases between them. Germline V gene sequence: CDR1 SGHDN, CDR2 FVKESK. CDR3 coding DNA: TGTGCCAGCGGGGGCAGTCCCTCCTACGAGCAGTACTTC. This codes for CASGGSPSYEQYF.

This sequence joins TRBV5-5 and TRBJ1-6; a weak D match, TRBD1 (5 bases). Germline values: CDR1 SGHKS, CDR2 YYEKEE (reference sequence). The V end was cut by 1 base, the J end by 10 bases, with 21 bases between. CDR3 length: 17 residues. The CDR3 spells CASSLFPGPPEESPLHF. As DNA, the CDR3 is TGTGCCAGCAGCTTGTTTCCGGGACCCCCAGAAGAATCACCCCTCCACTTT.

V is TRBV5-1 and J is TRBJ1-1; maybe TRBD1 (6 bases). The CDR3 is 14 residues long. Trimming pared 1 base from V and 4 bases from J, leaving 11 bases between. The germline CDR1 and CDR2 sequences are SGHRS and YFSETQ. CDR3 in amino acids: CASSLTGWGTEAFF. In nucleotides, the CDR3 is TGCGCCAGCAGCTTGACAGGGTGGGGCACTGAAGCTTTCTTT.

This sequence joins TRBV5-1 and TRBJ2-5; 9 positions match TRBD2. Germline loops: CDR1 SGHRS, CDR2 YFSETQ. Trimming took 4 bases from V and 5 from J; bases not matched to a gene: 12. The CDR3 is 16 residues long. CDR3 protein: CASSRDSGSFLETQYF. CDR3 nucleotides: TGCGCCAGCAGCAGGGATAGCGGGAGCTTCCTGGAGACCCAGTACTTC. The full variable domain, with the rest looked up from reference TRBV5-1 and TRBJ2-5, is KAGVTQTPRYLIKTRGQQVTLSCSPISGHRSVSWYQQTPGQGLQFLFEYFSETQRNKGNFPGRFSGRQFSNSRSEMNVSTLELGDSALYLCASSRDSGSFLETQYFGPGTRLLVL.

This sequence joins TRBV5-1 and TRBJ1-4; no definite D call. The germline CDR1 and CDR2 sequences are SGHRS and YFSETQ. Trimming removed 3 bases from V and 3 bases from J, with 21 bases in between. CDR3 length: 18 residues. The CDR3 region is CASSSGSSGAGANEKLFF. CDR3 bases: TGCGCCAGCAGCTCAGGCAGTTCTGGAGCTGGGGCTAATGAAAAACTGTTTTTT.